This TCR beta chain came from a study of CD8+ T cells in alopecia areata. Study-wide context: Administration of oral tofacitinib to treated patients was at 5 to 10 mg twice daily. Treated patients received severity scores based on the percentage of scalp area affected.

Findings of the study overall: Numerous expanded lesional clones remained in scalp and blood during tofacitinib.

Germline values: CDR1 GTSNPN, CDR2 SVGIG (reference sequence). With 2 bases removed from V and 4 bases from J, the gap between germline ends came to 11 bases. The CDR3 is 13 residues long. This clone has just one count. Antigen unknown. Described treatment: oral pan-JAK inhibitor, 5-10 mg twice daily. CD4+ and CD8+ T cells were sorted from PBMCs. TCR sequencing used cDNA made by reverse transcription of extracted RNA. The data were produced by immunoSEQ multiplex PCR, yet TCRdb's version contains in-frame clones alone and is incomplete. The repertoire has 150,000 to 200,000 clones, around 64% of them found once; the top ten carry approximately 1.2%.

This TCR came from a human donor with alopecia areata. This sample comprised CD4+ T cells sorted from blood, obtained between weeks 49 and 50, from a patient treated with tofacitinib. The chain combines TRBV30 with TRBJ1-1; D is perhaps TRBD1 (6 bases). The CDR3 nucleotides are TGTGCCTGGAGTAAAGGGGGAGGCACTGAAGCTTTCTTT. Protein: CAWSKGGGTEAFF.